Shown below are 21 T cell receptor beta chains from a single sample sequenced in a study of technical replicates of blood from several donors (dated by TCRdb to 2016 to 2017). Library generation was performed with the immunoSEQ multiplex PCR assay. As stored in TCRdb, this immuneACCESS dataset retains in-frame rearrangements with V and J assigned. A fraction of the clones does not appear; measured against another copy, unresolved V genes explain less than half of the discrepancy, and the remainder lacks a known reason. The sample table lists approximately 65,000 clones, roughly 86% of them with a count of one. The ten largest clones take up more than 5% of the sample. The specimen sequenced was PBMCs. The source is a human donor in good health. Some clones in this sample may be carry-over from other donors' samples.

Only a few counts were recorded for this clone. CDR3 DNA sequence: TGTGCCTGGAGTGTACCACCGCAGCGCCCGGAGCAGTTCTTC. Its protein product is CAWSVPPQRPEQFF. This rearrangement joins TRBV30 to TRBJ2-1; no clear D gene. This CDR3 is built from 14 residues. Between the trimmed V and J ends, which lost 0 bases and 10 bases, there was a span of 16 bases. Germline CDR1 and CDR2: GTSNPN and SVGIG (reference sequence).

The V and J genes are TRBV5-8 and TRBJ1-1, with 7 bases identical to TRBD1. Germline lookup yields CDR1 SGHTS and CDR2 YDEGEE. Trimming at V came to 0 bases and at J to 1 base, leaving 3 bases not matched to a gene. CDR3 length: 15 amino acids. The CDR3 nucleotides read TGTGCCAGCAGCTTGGGCGGGACAGAGAACACTGAAGCTTTCTTT. Translated, it gives CASSLGGTENTEAFF.

The chain carries TRBV9 and TRBJ2-1; 7 positions match TRBD2. J gave up 3 bases and V 4 bases, and 10 bases lay outside the gene matches. Germline V gives CDR1 SGDLS, CDR2 YYNGEE. This CDR3 is built from 16 residues. The CDR3 loop is CASSPSGAGDYNEQFF. The CDR3 DNA sequence: TGTGCCAGCAGCCCCTCCGGGGCGGGGGACTACAATGAGCAGTTCTTC.

This chain connects TRBV15 to TRBJ1-1; 12 bases are shared with TRBD1. The length of the CDR3 is 14 residues. Germline V gene data show CDR1 as LNHNV and CDR2 as YYDKDF (reference sequence). J was trimmed by 6 bases and V by 11 bases; bases with no gene match: 10. CDR3 in amino acids: CAASSGTGGSEAFF. The CDR3 region has the DNA TGTGCCGCCTCTTCCGGGACAGGGGGCTCTGAAGCTTTCTTT.

The V gene is TRBV7-9, the J gene TRBJ2-7, with D maybe TRBD1 (5 bases). From germline, CDR1 is SEHNR and CDR2 FQNEAQ (reference sequence). The CDR3 consists of 14 residues. Trimming pared 8 bases from V and 4 bases from J, leaving 18 bases between. The CDR3 DNA is TGTGCCAGCGGAACAACAGGAGTTAGGTACGAGCAGTACTTC. Amino acids: CASGTTGVRYEQYF.

The gene calls are TRBV10-3 and TRBJ1-2; maybe TRBD1 (5 bases). CDR1 ENHRY and CDR2 SYGVKD come from the germline V gene. With 1 base removed from V and 0 bases from J, the gap between germline ends came to 15 bases. The CDR3 sequence is 17 residues long. Here the CDR3 DNA reads TGTGCCATCAGTGAGTTGACCCGGGACTCTTCTAACTATGGCTACACCTTC. Translating gives CAISELTRDSSNYGYTF.

The rearrangement joins TRBV5-1 to TRBJ2-1, with a possible D match to TRBD2 (5 bases). V was clipped by 0 bases and J by 8 bases, with 12 bases between them. Germline values: CDR1 SGHRS, CDR2 YFSETQ. The CDR3 is 14 residues long. The CDR3 DNA reads as TGCGCCAGCAGCTTGGTGCGAGGGATCGATGAGCAGTTCTTC. Translated, it gives CASSLVRGIDEQFF.

In regard to this clone: This sample includes further DNA sequences coding for the same CDR3. The chain is built from TRBV4-3 and TRBJ1-2, with a tentative D call TRBD1 (5 bases). The CDR3 covers 14 residues. The V gene lost 1 base and the J gene lost 0 bases, with 6 bases spanning the gap. Germline loops: CDR1 LGHNA, CDR2 YSLEER. The CDR3 spells CASSQGGSNYGYTF. DNA for the CDR3: TGCGCCAGCAGCCAAGGGGGCTCTAACTATGGCTACACCTTC.

The chain links TRBV30 to TRBJ2-7; unclear D gene. Deletions cut 5 bases from V and 3 bases from J, with 5 bases between. This CDR3 comprises 10 residues. Germline CDR1 is GTSNPN and CDR2 is SVGIG (reference sequence). The CDR3 DNA follows: TGTGCCTGGGGCAACTACGAGCAGTACTTC. Residues: CAWGNYEQYF. Full variable domain (rest looked up from reference TRBV30 and TRBJ2-7): SQTIHQWPATLVQPVGSPLSLECTVEGTSNPNLYWYRQAAGRGLQLLFYSVGIGQISSEVPQNLSASRPQDRQFILSSKKLLLSDSGFYLCAWGNYEQYFGPGTRLTVT.

J is TRBJ2-5 and V is TRBV7-2, with D maybe TRBD1 (7 bases). Looked up from germline, CDR1 is SGHTA and CDR2 is FQGNSA. CDR3 length: 15 amino acids. Trimming removed 5 bases at V and 7 bases at J, with 20 bases between. The CDR3 DNA reads as TGTGCCAGCAGCGCGGGACAGCTGGGCGGCGTGACCCAGTACTTC. It specifies CASSAGQLGGVTQYF.

V is TRBV2 and J is TRBJ1-5; TRBD1 might be the D (5 bases). Trimming took off 6 bases at V and 2 bases at J, with 14 bases between the two ends. The CDR3 sequence is 15 residues long. Germline assignment: CDR1 SNHLY and CDR2 FYNNEI. The CDR3 region is CASSPAGVRNQPQHF. The CDR3 bases are TGTGCCAGCAGCCCAGCGGGGGTCCGCAATCAGCCCCAGCATTTT.

This rearrangement joins TRBV19 to TRBJ1-1; no firm D call. V lost 2 bases, J lost 5 bases, and 9 bases lay in between. The CDR3 covers 13 residues. The germline gives CDR1 LNHDA, CDR2 SQIVND (reference sequence). CDR3 sequence reads: CASSIMGGTEAFF. The CDR3 DNA reads TGTGCCAGTAGTATAATGGGAGGGACTGAAGCTTTCTTT.

This chain connects TRBV18 to TRBJ2-7, with TRBD2 identical over 7 bases. Germline CDR1 is KGHSH and CDR2 is LQKENI. V shed 6 bases, J shed 4 bases, and the junction held 12 bases outside the gene matches. This CDR3 has 15 residues. In DNA form, the CDR3 reads TGTGCCAGCTCGAACGGGGGGACGTCAAAGTACGAGCAGTACTTC. As protein: CASSNGGTSKYEQYF. The whole variable domain, remainder taken from reference TRBV18 and TRBJ2-7, is NAGVMQNPRHLVRRRGQEARLRCSPMKGHSHVYWYRQLPEEGLKFMVYLQKENIIDESGMPKERFSAEFPKEGPSILRIQQVVRGDSAAYFCASSNGGTSKYEQYFGPGTRLTVT.

The chain has TRBV11-3 and TRBJ2-7; weak D call: TRBD2 (7 bases). This CDR3 region has 15 residues. Trimming cost V 5 bases and J 4 bases, with 18 bases left between them. The germline V gene has CDR1 SGHNT and CDR2 YENEEA. CDR3 in DNA: TGTGCCAGCAGCCCTGGGGGGGCGGAACTATACGAGCAGTACTTC. It translates to CASSPGGAELYEQYF.

The chain combines TRBV6-4 with TRBJ2-7; 10 bases match TRBD2. Germline-derived CDR1 and CDR2 are MRHNA and SNTAGT. J lost 6 bases, V lost 4 bases, and 6 bases had no gene match. This CDR3 has 14 amino acids. CDR3 in amino acids: CASSALAGGTEQYF. The DNA for the CDR3 is TGTGCCAGCAGTGCATTAGCGGGAGGTACCGAGCAGTACTTC.

J is TRBJ1-4 and V is TRBV5-1, with TRBD1 matching over 9 bases. The CDR3 loop spans 14 amino acids. V gave up 4 bases and J gave up 7 bases; unmatched junction bases: 5. Per germline, CDR1 SGHRS and CDR2 YFSETQ. This chain's CDR3 is CASSRDRASEKLFF. The DNA for the CDR3 is TGCGCCAGCAGCCGGGACAGGGCGAGTGAAAAACTGTTTTTT.

This clone has more than one count but fewer than ten. This chain joins TRBV30 and TRBJ2-1; maybe TRBD1 (6 bases). Trimming removed 3 bases at V and 1 base at J, with 10 bases between. Germline values: CDR1 GTSNPN, CDR2 SVGIG (reference sequence). CDR3 size: 14 residues. CDR3 residues: CAWSQGRSYNEQFF. Here the CDR3 DNA reads TGTGCCTGGAGCCAGGGGCGTTCCTACAATGAGCAGTTCTTC.

In its sample, this clone was seen a few times. The chain joins TRBV7-2 to TRBJ1-6; 7 bases map to TRBD1. The CDR3 totals 14 residues. Trimming removed 5 bases from V and 10 bases from J; junction bases left unmatched: 8. Looked up from germline, CDR1 is SGHTA and CDR2 is FQGNSA. The CDR3 bases are TGTGCCAGCAGCATTGAACAGGGGTCATCACCCCTCCACTTT. Translation gives CASSIEQGSSPLHF.

The chain has TRBV7-9 and TRBJ2-1; TRBD1 matches 9 bases. The CDR3 contains 15 residues. The V and J ends lost 5 bases and 4 bases, in that order; junction bases with no gene match: 6. Germline V CDR1 and CDR2: SEHNR, FQNEAQ (reference sequence). CDR3 DNA sequence: TGTGCCAGCAGCAAGGGACAGGGAATGTACAATGAGCAGTTCTTC. This translates into CASSKGQGMYNEQFF.

This chain connects TRBV7-8 to TRBJ2-7, with D hard to call. V lost 3 bases and J 3 bases, leaving 9 bases between the germline ends. This CDR3 region has 13 residues. Germline CDR1 reads SGHVS; CDR2 reads FQNEAQ. CDR3 region: CASSFRIYYEQYF. CDR3 nucleotides: TGTGCCAGCAGCTTCAGGATTTACTACGAGCAGTACTTC.

The V call is TRBV20-1, the J call TRBJ2-7; 9 nucleotides align to TRBD2. The CDR3 extends over 11 amino acids. The J segment lost 12 bases and the V segment lost 3 bases, leaving 6 bases of the junction unmatched. Per germline, CDR1 DFQATT and CDR2 SNEGSKA (reference sequence). The CDR3 region is CSASAGGPGYF. Written as DNA, the CDR3 is TGCAGTGCTAGTGCGGGAGGGCCCGGGTACTTC.